The clone carrying this T cell receptor (beta chain) was observed many times. V gave up 0 bases and J gave up 2 bases, with 10 bases separating them. Germline V gives CDR1 MDHEN, CDR2 SYDVKM. The CDR3 is 15 residues long. The data are from a study of Graves' ophthalmopathy and Graves' hyperthyroidism. RNA transcripts served as template for amplifying TCR beta CDR3 sequences. HTBI primers served in a first-round RT-PCR, which a second-round multiplex PCR followed. Each CDR3 protein is one row after TCRdb ran MiXCR on the multiplex PCR reads. Seen here are hundreds of thousands of distinct CDR3 sequences, approximately 21% observed once, and the top ten hold around 3.1%.

Sequencing input: peripheral blood. The chain carries TRBV28 and TRBJ2-5, with D possibly matching TRBD1 (5 bases). The TCR originated in a woman aged 18-35 years with stable Graves' hyperthyroidism. Written as DNA, the CDR3 is TGTGCCAGCAGTTTATGGGGCAGGGCTCAAGAGACCCAGTACTTC. It codes for CASSLWGRAQETQYF.